What follows are 8 T cell receptor beta chains derived from one specimen sequenced in a study of blood T cells in healthy people across ages. Through a sample-barcoded 5' primer and a J-beta primer mix, a second PCR was run for 7 to 11 cycles. TCRdb called the 5' RACE reads again in MiXCR, with one record for every CDR3 protein. The sample contains some 1,800,000 distinct CDR3 sequences, 35% to 50% of which appear only once. Sequencing was performed on blood. The receptor set was obtained from a human donor in good health.

The CDR3 DNA follows: TGTGCCAGCAGTCGCGGGGCGACAGGAGGCGAAAAACTGTTTTTT. This sequence encodes CASSRGATGGEKLFF. This sequence joins TRBV6-5 and TRBJ1-4, with D perhaps TRBD1 (6 bases). Trimming removed 5 bases at V and 8 bases at J, with 18 bases between. The germline V gene has CDR1 MNHEY and CDR2 SVGAGI. This CDR3 comprises 15 residues.

This clonotype has more than one count but fewer than ten. The chain has TRBV20-1 and TRBJ2-3; D is possibly TRBD1 or TRBD2 (5 bases each). Germline lookup yields CDR1 DFQATT and CDR2 SNEGSKA (reference sequence). The CDR3 contains 15 residues. V was shortened by 5 bases and J by 0 bases, with 15 bases between the two germline ends. This CDR3 is CSAFRGRTSTDTQYF. CDR3 sequence (DNA): TGCAGTGCTTTTCGGGGCCGAACTAGCACAGATACGCAGTATTTT.

V usage is TRBV20-1 and J usage is TRBJ2-7, with TRBD1 matching over 7 bases. This CDR3 spans 14 amino acids. Trimming cost V 4 bases and J 2 bases; bases outside gene matches: 8. Germline values: CDR1 DFQATT, CDR2 SNEGSKA (reference sequence). CDR3 sequence (DNA): TGCAGTGCTATCCCCGACAGGGTGCCCTACGAGCAGTACTTC. Translated: CSAIPDRVPYEQYF.

This clonotype was seen only a few times. The V and J genes are TRBV6-6 and TRBJ2-3; D is uncertain. The CDR3 is 14 residues long. The germline V gene encodes CDR1 MNHNY and CDR2 SVGAGI (reference sequence). V was pared by 2 bases and J by 3 bases, with 9 bases between. The CDR3 bases are TGTGCCAGCAGTTACATATCGCAGACAGATACGCAGTATTTT. Its translation is CASSYISQTDTQYF.

This clonotype has a single count. The CDR3: CASSPRRTLNDEQFF. CDR3 nucleotide sequence: TGTGCCAGCAGCCCCCGCAGGACACTCAACGATGAGCAGTTCTTC. This rearrangement joins TRBV7-2 to TRBJ2-1, with a possible D match to TRBD1 (5 bases). The V gene lost 5 bases and the J gene lost 8 bases, with 19 bases spanning the gap. Germline V gene sequence: CDR1 SGHTA, CDR2 FQGNSA. The CDR3 has 15 amino acids.

V usage is TRBV6-5 and J usage is TRBJ2-7, with D possibly matching TRBD1 (5 bases). The CDR3 runs 14 residues. V shed 6 bases and J shed 3 bases, with 15 bases lying between them. Germline V gene lookup returns CDR1 MNHEY and CDR2 SVGAGI. CDR3 loop: CASSPTQTVYEQYF. The CDR3 nucleotides are TGTGCCAGCAGCCCCACTCAGACAGTCTACGAGCAGTACTTC.

This clonotype was recorded a few times. This rearrangement joins TRBV6-2 or TRBV6-3 to TRBJ2-7; D may be TRBD1 (6 bases). Germline-derived CDR1 and CDR2 are MNHEY and SVGEGT. The CDR3 extends over 16 amino acids. V dropped 2 bases and J dropped 3 bases, with 17 bases sitting between them. Here the CDR3 DNA reads TGTGCCAGCAGTTACCCCGTGGGCAGGGGAAACTACGAGCAGTACTTC. It codes for CASSYPVGRGNYEQYF.

This clonotype was counted a few times. The chain has TRBV20-1 and TRBJ2-4, with 7 nucleotides matching TRBD1. This CDR3 spans 16 amino acids. CDR1 DFQATT and CDR2 SNEGSKA come from the germline V gene (reference sequence). V was clipped by 3 bases and J by 3 bases; unmatched bases: 11. CDR3 bases: TGCAGTGCTAGGGATGCAGGGGGTTGGGACAAAAACATTCAGTACTTC. Translated: CSARDAGGWDKNIQYF.